The rows below give T cell receptor beta chains drawn from one sample of a study of immune evolution from preneoplasia to lung adenocarcinoma. Produced via immunoSEQ multiplex PCR; TCRdb's table is partial and in-frame only. This sample carries approximately 3,000 clones, around 82% of them seen once, and the ten largest clones take approximately 8.5%. The sequenced sample consisted of FFPE adjacent normal lung tissue. These TCRs come from a person aged 65-85 years with lung adenocarcinoma. The CDR3 runs from the conserved cysteine through the conserved F or W. The D gene is left open where the match is weak. Only part of the rows carry a size: once, few, many, or a class if the clone is expanded.

once	TRBV28	TRBJ1-2	NA	CASGPGRRYTF	TGTGCCAGCGGCCCAGGGAGGAGGTACACCTTC
NA	TRBV28	TRBJ2-7	TRBD2	CATVDPGTSAAYEQYF	TGTGCCACCGTCGACCCTGGGACTAGCGCAGCCTACGAGCAGTACTTC
NA	TRBV6-1	TRBJ2-6	TRBD1	CASSEFGTGTYSGANVLTF	TGTGCCAGCAGTGAATTTGGGACAGGGACCTACTCTGGGGCCAACGTCCTGACTTTC
NA	TRBV6-1	TRBJ2-3	TRBD2	CASSEELAGGADTQYF	TGTGCCAGCAGTGAAGAGCTAGCGGGGGGCGCAGATACGCAGTATTTT
NA	TRBV6-4	TRBJ2-3	NA	CASSDGGGTDTQYF	TGTGCCAGCAGTGACGGAGGGGGCACAGATACGCAGTATTTT
NA	TRBV7-9	TRBJ2-1	TRBD2	CASDGTSGRISYNEQFF	TGTGCCAGCGACGGGACTAGCGGGAGAATCTCCTACAATGAGCAGTTCTTC
few	TRBV5-6	TRBJ2-1	NA	CASSFPPNSYNEQFF	TGTGCCAGCAGCTTCCCTCCTAACTCCTACAATGAGCAGTTCTTC
NA	TRBV7-9	TRBJ2-5	NA	CASSSPGSQGETQYF	TGTGCCAGCAGCTCTCCGGGCTCCCAAGGGGAGACCCAGTACTTC
NA	TRBV11-3	TRBJ2-7	TRBD1	CASSLGQGFSYEQYF	TGTGCCAGCAGCTTAGGACAGGGGTTCTCCTACGAGCAGTACTTC
NA	TRBV19	TRBJ2-1	TRBD1	CASRGSYNEQFF	TGTGCCAGCAGGGGGTCCTACAATGAGCAGTTCTTC
NA	TRBV6-5	TRBJ2-7	NA	CASTLTSTSYEQYF	TGTGCCAGCACCCTGACTAGTACCTCCTACGAGCAGTACTTC
NA	TRBV29-1	TRBJ2-7	NA	CSVGGGTGYYEQYF	TGCAGCGTTGGGGGGGGGACAGGATACTACGAGCAGTACTTC